The 6 T cell receptor beta chains below come from one sample, sequenced in a study of T cell repertoires in ileal Crohn's disease. The method was immunoSEQ multiplex PCR; TCRdb's version includes in-frame clones alone and lacks a portion of them. The sample has some 27,000 clones, around 77% seen once. Input material: ileal tissue. These receptors all come from an adult with Crohn's disease.

This clone was observed a few times. The chain combines TRBV4-1 with TRBJ2-7, with TRBD2 identical over 8 bases. V shed 5 bases and J 6 bases; nucleotides not matched to a gene: 12. The CDR3 covers 15 residues. Germline V CDR1 and CDR2: MGHRA, YSYEKL. The DNA of the CDR3 is TGCGCCAGCAGCTACTCCTCAGCGGGAGTTCGCGAGCAGTACTTC. Protein product: CASSYSSAGVREQYF.

This clone was recorded once. The chain uses TRBV6-5 and TRBJ2-3, with 13 bases aligning to TRBD2. The CDR3 sequence is 15 residues long. The germline V gene has CDR1 MNHEY and CDR2 SVGAGI. The V gene end was trimmed by 5 bases and the J gene end by 11 bases; junction bases not matched to a gene: 10. The CDR3 sequence is CASSAPGLAGRGQYF. For the CDR3, the DNA is TGTGCCAGCAGTGCGCCGGGACTAGCGGGGCGCGGGCAGTATTTT.

In its sample, this clone was seen once. The chain combines TRBV27 with TRBJ2-1; TRBD2 aligns across 8 bases. Trimming at V came to 6 bases and at J to 2 bases, leaving 3 bases not matched to a gene. This CDR3 comprises 14 residues. Germline V gene lookup returns CDR1 MNHEY and CDR2 SMNVEV (reference sequence). The DNA of the CDR3 is TGTGCCAGCAGCGCGGGGGGTGCCTACAATGAGCAGTTCTTC. It specifies CASSAGGAYNEQFF.

The chain is built from TRBV7-9 and TRBJ2-7; 13 nucleotides line up with TRBD2. Germline CDR1 reads SEHNR; CDR2 reads FQNEAQ (reference sequence). CDR3 length equals 15 residues. The V gene end was trimmed by 3 bases and the J gene end by 5 bases; junction bases not matched to a gene: 4. The DNA of the CDR3 is TGTGCCAGCAGCTTCGGGACTAGCGGGAAGGACGAGCAGTACTTC. Encoded protein: CASSFGTSGKDEQYF.

V is TRBV28 and J is TRBJ1-2; a weak D match, TRBD1 (5 bases). The V end lost 2 bases, the J end lost 2 bases, and 12 bases lay between the germline ends. Germline lookup yields CDR1 MDHEN and CDR2 SYDVKM. This CDR3 comprises 15 residues. CDR3 DNA sequence: TGTGCCAGCAGTTTAAGGAACCCAGGGAACTATGGCTACACCTTC. Translated, it gives CASSLRNPGNYGYTF.

The CDR3 protein is CASSQPRGYGYTF. The CDR3 region has the DNA TGTGCCAGCAGCCAACCCCGCGGCTATGGCTACACCTTC. The chain combines TRBV14 with TRBJ1-2; D is uncertain. Trimming took 2 bases from V and 4 from J, leaving 8 bases between them. Germline assignment: CDR1 SGHDN and CDR2 FVKESK. The CDR3 sequence is 13 residues long.